A selection of T cell receptor beta chains follows, all from one sample in a study of OX40 agonist ivuxolimab in advanced cancers. Sequencing used immunoSEQ multiplex PCR; TCRdb keeps in-frame clones, though not all of them. The sample comprises 65,000 to 85,000 clones, 84% of which are singletons, and more than 2% rests with the top ten. The input for sequencing was CD4+ or CD8+ T cells sorted from blood, taken in a trial of the OX40 agonist ivuxolimab. These receptor sequences come from an adult with an advanced solid tumor such as melanoma, head and neck, liver or kidney cancer. The CDR3 runs from the conserved cysteine through the conserved F or W. The order of the fields is J gene, D gene, V gene, clone size, CDR3 protein, CDR3 DNA. A D gene is named only where the DNA matches it firmly. Clone size is shown for a subset of rows, as once, few, many or a class of expanded clone.

TRBJ2-7	NA	TRBV5-4	NA	CASSPAGSYEQYF	TGTGCCAGCAGCCCTGCGGGGTCGTACGAGCAGTACTTC
TRBJ1-2	NA	TRBV27	NA	CASSSSGAFLGPYGYTF	NA
TRBJ1-6	NA	TRBV23-1	once	CASSRFAPWWKKGNNSPLHF	TGCGCCAGCAGTCGTTTCGCCCCTTGGTGGAAAAAGGGCAATAATTCACCCCTCCACTTT
TRBJ1-6	TRBD1	TRBV5-1	NA	CASSLEGTGHNSPLHF	TGCGCCAGCAGCTTGGAGGGGACAGGGCATAATTCACCCCTCCACTTT
TRBJ1-4	NA	TRBV6-5	NA	CASSRGGTNEKLFF	TGTGCCAGCTCGCGGGGCGGGACTAATGAAAAACTGTTTTTT
TRBJ2-1	TRBD1	TRBV5-1	NA	CASRAPDRGEQFF	TGCGCCAGCAGAGCCCCTGACAGGGGTGAACAGTTCTTC
TRBJ2-7	TRBD2	TRBV7-9	NA	CASSLVPSGNYEQYF	TGTGCCAGCAGCTTAGTTCCTAGCGGGAACTACGAGCAGTACTTC
TRBJ1-1	NA	TRBV11-2	few	CASSLSGETEAFF	TGTGCCAGCAGCTTATCGGGGGAGACCGAAGCTTTCTTT
TRBJ2-2	NA	TRBV27	NA	CASSSPAANTGELFF	TGTGCCAGCAGTTCTCCAGCGGCGAACACCGGGGAGCTGTTTTTT
TRBJ2-7	NA	TRBV27	few	CASNPGDRAYEQYF	TGTGCCAGCAACCCAGGAGACCGAGCCTACGAGCAGTACTTC
TRBJ2-1	NA	TRBV5-4	once	CASSPNGNEQFF	TGTGCCAGCAGCCCGAACGGTAATGAGCAGTTCTTC
TRBJ1-5	NA	TRBV2	NA	CASTLPNQPQHF	TGTGCCAGCACCTTACCAAATCAGCCCCAGCATTTT
TRBJ1-2	NA	TRBV5-6	once	CASSLDANYGYTF	TGTGCCAGCAGTTTGGACGCGAACTATGGCTACACCTTC
TRBJ2-3	NA	TRBV30	NA	CAWSVHTASADTQYF	TGTGCCTGGAGTGTACATACGGCGTCCGCAGATACGCAGTATTTT
TRBJ1-6	TRBD1	TRBV18	few	CASSDRDGSPLHF	TGTGCCAGCTCAGACAGGGATGGGTCACCCCTCCACTTT
TRBJ1-5	NA	TRBV12-5	NA	CASGVTGSNQPQHF	TGTGCTAGTGGGGTTACAGGTTCGAATCAGCCCCAGCATTTT
TRBJ2-7	NA	TRBV2	NA	CASTGSPYEQYF	TGTGCCAGCACAGGGAGTCCTTACGAGCAGTACTTC
TRBJ2-2	NA	TRBV28	NA	CASAVDTGELFF	TGTGCCAGCGCGGTAGACACCGGGGAGCTGTTTTTT
TRBJ2-1	NA	TRBV5-4	NA	CASSLDPGEYNEQFF	TGTGCCAGCAGCTTGGACCCGGGCGAATACAATGAGCAGTTCTTC
TRBJ2-6	NA	TRBV19	NA	CASTPGGPGGANVLTF	TGTGCCAGTACCCCCGGGGGCCCGGGGGGGGCCAACGTCCTGACTTTC
TRBJ2-1	NA	TRBV5-4	NA	CASSLVGGGNEQFF	TGTGCCAGCAGCTTGGTGGGGGGCGGCAATGAGCAGTTCTTC
TRBJ1-3	NA	TRBV27	NA	CASSPLGGTPSGNTIYF	TGTGCCAGCAGTCCACTGGGGGGTACTCCCTCTGGAAACACCATATATTTT
TRBJ2-3	NA	TRBV5-4	NA	CASSKGGGTDTQYF	TGTGCCAGCAGCAAAGGGGGAGGCACAGATACGCAGTATTTT
TRBJ1-2	NA	TRBV5-6	NA	CASSLKGSVSGYTF	TGTGCCAGCAGCTTGAAGGGTAGTGTCTCTGGCTACACCTTC
TRBJ2-5	NA	TRBV7-2	NA	CASSFLTLTQYF	TGTGCCAGCAGCTTTTTGACCCTGACCCAGTACTTC
TRBJ2-2	TRBD2	TRBV9	NA	CASSWTSGTTGELFF	TGTGCCAGCAGTTGGACTAGCGGTACCACCGGGGAGCTGTTTTTT
TRBJ2-7	NA	TRBV12-5	NA	CASGPGTSEQYF	TGTGCTAGTGGTCCCGGGACTTCCGAGCAGTACTTC
TRBJ1-6	NA	TRBV5-6	NA	CASSRQRTDDYNSPLHF	TGTGCCAGCAGCCGCCAGCGAACCGACGACTATAATTCACCCCTCCACTTT
TRBJ1-2	TRBD1	TRBV18	NA	CASSAGQGPNYGYTF	TGTGCCAGCTCAGCTGGACAGGGTCCGAACTATGGCTACACCTTC
TRBJ2-3	NA	TRBV7-2	NA	CASSNPTKPSTDTQYF	TGTGCCAGCAGCAATCCTACGAAGCCTAGCACAGATACGCAGTATTTT
TRBJ1-1	NA	TRBV19	NA	CASSNKGVGNTEAFF	TGTGCCAGTAGTAATAAAGGGGTAGGTAACACTGAAGCTTTCTTT